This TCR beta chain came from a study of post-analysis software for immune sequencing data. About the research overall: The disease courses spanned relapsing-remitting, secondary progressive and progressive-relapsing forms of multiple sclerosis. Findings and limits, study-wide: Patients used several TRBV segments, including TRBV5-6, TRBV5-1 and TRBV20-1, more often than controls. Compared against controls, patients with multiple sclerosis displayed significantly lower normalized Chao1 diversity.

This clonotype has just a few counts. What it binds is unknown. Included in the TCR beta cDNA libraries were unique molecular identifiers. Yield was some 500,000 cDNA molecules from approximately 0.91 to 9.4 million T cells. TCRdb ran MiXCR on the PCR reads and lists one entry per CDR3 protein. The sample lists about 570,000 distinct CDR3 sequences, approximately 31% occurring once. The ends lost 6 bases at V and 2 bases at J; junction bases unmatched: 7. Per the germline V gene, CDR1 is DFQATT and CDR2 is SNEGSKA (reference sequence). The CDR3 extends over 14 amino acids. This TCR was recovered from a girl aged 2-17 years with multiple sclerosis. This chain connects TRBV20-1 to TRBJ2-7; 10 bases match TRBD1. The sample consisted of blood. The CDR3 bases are TGCAGTGCCAGTCGTGGGACAGGGGCCTACGAGCAGTACTTC. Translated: CSASRGTGAYEQYF.